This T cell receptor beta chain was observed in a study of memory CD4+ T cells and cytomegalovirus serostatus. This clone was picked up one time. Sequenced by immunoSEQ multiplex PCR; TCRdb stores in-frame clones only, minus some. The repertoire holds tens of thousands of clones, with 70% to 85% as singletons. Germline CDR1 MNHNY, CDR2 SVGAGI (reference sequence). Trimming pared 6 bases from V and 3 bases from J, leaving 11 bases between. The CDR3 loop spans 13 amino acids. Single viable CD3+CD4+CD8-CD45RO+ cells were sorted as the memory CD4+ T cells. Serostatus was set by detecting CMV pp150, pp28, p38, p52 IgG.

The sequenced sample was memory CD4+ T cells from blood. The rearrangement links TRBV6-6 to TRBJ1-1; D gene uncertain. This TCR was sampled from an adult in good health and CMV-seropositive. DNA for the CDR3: TGTGCCAGCAGCCTACAACCCTACACTGAAGCTTTCTTT. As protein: CASSLQPYTEAFF.